This TCR beta chain was captured in a study of patients and donors after allogeneic stem cell transplantation. TCRdb re-analysed the RT-PCR reads in MiXCR, keeping a single row per CDR3 protein. The repertoire holds more than 850,000 distinct CDR3 sequences, with roughly 17% as singletons. This clonotype came up many times. The TCR was taken from a human donor who was either an allogeneic HSCT recipient or a stem cell or donor lymphocyte infusion donor (not recorded which). It is not recorded whose cells these are; they may come from a transplant donor. Sequenced input: blood, either unsorted or a sorted T cell fraction (not recorded which).

The CDR3 bases are TGCGCCAGCACCTACAGGGGGGTGGGCGAGCAGTACTTC. This gives the protein CASTYRGVGEQYF. This sequence joins TRBV5-1 and TRBJ2-7; 8 nucleotides align to TRBD1. The germline CDR1 and CDR2 sequences are SGHRS and YFSETQ. Unmatched junction bases numbered 8, after V lost 6 bases and J lost 6 bases. The CDR3 runs 13 residues. The entire variable domain, with the rest obtained from reference TRBV5-1 and TRBJ2-7, is as follows: KAGVTQTPRYLIKTRGQQVTLSCSPISGHRSVSWYQQTPGQGLQFLFEYFSETQRNKGNFPGRFSGRQFSNSRSEMNVSTLELGDSALYLCASTYRGVGEQYFGPGTRLTVT.